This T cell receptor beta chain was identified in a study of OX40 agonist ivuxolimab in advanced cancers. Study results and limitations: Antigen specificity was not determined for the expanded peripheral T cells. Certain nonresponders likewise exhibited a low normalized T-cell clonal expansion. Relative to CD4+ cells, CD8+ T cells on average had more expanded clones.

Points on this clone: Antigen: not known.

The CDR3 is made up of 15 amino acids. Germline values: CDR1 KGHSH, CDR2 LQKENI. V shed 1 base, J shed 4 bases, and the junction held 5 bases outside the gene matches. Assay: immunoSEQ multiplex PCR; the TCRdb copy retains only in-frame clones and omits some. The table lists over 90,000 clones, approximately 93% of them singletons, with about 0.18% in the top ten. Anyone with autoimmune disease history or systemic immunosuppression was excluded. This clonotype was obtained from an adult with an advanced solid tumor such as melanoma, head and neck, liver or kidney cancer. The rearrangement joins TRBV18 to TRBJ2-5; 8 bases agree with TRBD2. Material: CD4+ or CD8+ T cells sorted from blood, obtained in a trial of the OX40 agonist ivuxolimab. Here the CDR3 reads CASSPLGTRTETQYF. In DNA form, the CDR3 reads TGTGCCAGCTCACCACTCGGGACTAGGACAGAGACCCAGTACTTC.